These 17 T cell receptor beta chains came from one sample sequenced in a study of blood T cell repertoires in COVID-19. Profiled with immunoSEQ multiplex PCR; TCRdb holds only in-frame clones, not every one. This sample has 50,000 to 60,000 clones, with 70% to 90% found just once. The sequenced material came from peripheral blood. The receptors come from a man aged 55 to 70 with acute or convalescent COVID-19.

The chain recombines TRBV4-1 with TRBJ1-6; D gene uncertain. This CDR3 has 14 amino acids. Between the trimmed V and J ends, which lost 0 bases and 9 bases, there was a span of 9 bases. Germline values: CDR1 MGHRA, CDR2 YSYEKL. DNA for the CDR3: TGCGCCAGCAGCCAAGACGGGATTGGTTCACCCCTCCACTTT. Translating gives CASSQDGIGSPLHF.

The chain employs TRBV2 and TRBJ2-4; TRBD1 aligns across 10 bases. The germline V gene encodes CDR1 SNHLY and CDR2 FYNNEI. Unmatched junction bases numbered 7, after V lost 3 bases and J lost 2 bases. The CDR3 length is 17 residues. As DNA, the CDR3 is TGTGCCAGCAGTGATGTCTGGGACAGGGGAACCAAAAACATTCAGTACTTC. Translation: CASSDVWDRGTKNIQYF.

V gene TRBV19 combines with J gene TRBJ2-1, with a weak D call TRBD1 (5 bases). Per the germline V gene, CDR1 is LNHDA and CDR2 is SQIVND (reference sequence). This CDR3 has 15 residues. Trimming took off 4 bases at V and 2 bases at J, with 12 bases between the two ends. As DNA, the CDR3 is TGTGCCAGTAGTAGGCAGGGAAATCCCTACAATGAGCAGTTCTTC. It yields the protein CASSRQGNPYNEQFF.

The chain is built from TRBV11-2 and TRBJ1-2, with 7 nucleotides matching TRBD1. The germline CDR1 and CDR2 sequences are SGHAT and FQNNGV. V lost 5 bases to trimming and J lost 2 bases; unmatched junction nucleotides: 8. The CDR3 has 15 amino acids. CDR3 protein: CASSITTGPNYGYTF. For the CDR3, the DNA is TGTGCCAGCAGCATCACGACAGGGCCAAACTATGGCTACACCTTC.

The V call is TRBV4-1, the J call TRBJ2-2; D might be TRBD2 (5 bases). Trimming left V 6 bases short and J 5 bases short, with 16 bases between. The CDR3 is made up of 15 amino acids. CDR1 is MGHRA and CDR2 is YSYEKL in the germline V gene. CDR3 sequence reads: CASRPDPGITGELFF. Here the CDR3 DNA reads TGCGCCAGCAGACCCGACCCGGGGATTACCGGGGAGCTGTTTTTT.

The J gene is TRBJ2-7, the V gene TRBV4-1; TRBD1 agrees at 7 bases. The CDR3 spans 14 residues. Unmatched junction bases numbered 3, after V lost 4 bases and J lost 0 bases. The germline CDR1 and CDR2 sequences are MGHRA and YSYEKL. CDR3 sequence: CASSLQGTSYEQYF. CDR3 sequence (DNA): TGCGCCAGCAGCCTACAGGGGACCTCCTACGAGCAGTACTTC.

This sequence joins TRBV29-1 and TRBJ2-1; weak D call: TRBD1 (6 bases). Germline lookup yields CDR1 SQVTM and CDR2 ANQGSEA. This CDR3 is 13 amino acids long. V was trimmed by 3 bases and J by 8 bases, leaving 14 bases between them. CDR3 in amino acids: CSVDRDTGYEQFF. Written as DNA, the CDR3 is TGCAGCGTTGACCGGGACACTGGATATGAGCAGTTCTTC.

CDR3 DNA: TGTGCCAGTAGTATTGAAGGGGGTGCCACAGATACGCAGTATTTT. Protein: CASSIEGGATDTQYF. This chain joins TRBV19 and TRBJ2-3; possible D gene TRBD1, 6 bases. The germline V gene encodes CDR1 LNHDA and CDR2 SQIVND (reference sequence). V lost 3 bases and J lost 2, with 12 bases in between. The CDR3 loop spans 15 amino acids.

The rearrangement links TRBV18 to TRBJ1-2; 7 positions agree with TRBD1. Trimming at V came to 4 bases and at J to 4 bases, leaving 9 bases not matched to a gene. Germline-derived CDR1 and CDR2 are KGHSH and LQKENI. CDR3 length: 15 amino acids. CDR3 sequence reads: CASSHEQGTLYGYTF. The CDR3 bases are TGTGCCAGCTCACACGAACAGGGGACACTCTATGGCTACACCTTC.

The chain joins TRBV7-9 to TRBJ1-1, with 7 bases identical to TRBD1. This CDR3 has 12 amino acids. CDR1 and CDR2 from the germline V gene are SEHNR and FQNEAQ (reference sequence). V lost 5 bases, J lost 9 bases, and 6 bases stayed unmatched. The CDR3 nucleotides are TGTGCCAGCAGCCCAAAGGGGGCCCAAGCTTTCTTT. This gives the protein CASSPKGAQAFF.

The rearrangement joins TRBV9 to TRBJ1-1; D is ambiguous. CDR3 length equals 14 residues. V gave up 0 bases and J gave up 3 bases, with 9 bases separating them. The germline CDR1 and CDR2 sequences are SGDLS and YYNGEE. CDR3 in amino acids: CASSVEREHTEAFF. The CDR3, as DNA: TGTGCCAGCAGCGTAGAGAGAGAGCACACTGAAGCTTTCTTT.

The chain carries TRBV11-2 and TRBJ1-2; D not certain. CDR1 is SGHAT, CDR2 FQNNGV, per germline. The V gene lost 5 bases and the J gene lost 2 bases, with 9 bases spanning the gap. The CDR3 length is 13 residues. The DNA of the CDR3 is TGTGCCAGCAGCCCCGGCGGGAACTATGGCTACACCTTC. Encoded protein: CASSPGGNYGYTF.

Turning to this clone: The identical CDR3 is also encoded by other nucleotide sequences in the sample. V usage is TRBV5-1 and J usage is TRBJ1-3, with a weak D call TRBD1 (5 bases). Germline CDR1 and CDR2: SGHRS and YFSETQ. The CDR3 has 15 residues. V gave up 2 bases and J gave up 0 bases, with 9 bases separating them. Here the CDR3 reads CASSLRGISGNTIYF. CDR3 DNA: TGCGCCAGCAGCTTACGGGGGATCTCTGGAAACACCATATATTTT.

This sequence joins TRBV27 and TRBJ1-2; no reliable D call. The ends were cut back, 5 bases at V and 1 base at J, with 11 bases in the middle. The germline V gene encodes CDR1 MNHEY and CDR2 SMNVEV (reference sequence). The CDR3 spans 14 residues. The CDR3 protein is CASSEQRFNYGYTF. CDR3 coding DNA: TGTGCCAGCAGTGAACAGAGATTTAACTATGGCTACACCTTC.

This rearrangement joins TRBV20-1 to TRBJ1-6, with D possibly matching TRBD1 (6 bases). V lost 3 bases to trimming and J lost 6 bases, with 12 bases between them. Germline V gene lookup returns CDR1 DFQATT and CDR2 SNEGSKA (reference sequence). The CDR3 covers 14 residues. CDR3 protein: CSASGGPLNSPLHF. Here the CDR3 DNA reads TGCAGTGCTAGTGGGGGCCCCCTTAATTCACCCCTCCACTTT.

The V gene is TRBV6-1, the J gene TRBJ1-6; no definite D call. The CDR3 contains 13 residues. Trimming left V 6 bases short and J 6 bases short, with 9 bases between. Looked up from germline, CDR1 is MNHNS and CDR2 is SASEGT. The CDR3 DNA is TGTGCCAGCAGACGAGAGAGTAATTCACCCCTCCACTTT. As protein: CASRRESNSPLHF.

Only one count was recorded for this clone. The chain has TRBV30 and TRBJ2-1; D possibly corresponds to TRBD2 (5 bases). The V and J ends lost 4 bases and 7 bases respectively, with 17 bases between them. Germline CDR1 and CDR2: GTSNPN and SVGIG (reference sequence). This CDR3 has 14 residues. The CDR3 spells CAWTPRGPWNEQFF. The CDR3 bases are TGTGCCTGGACCCCCCGAGGGCCATGGAATGAGCAGTTCTTC.